This TCR beta chain was sequenced for a study of blood T cell repertoires in COVID-19. TCRdb's table, derived via immunoSEQ multiplex PCR, lists solely in-frame clones and lacks some. The top ten clones hold 3.5% to 4% of a sample with some 160,000 clones, around 85% of them seen once. The V and J ends lost 1 base and 5 bases respectively, with 8 bases between them. The CDR3 contains 12 residues. In germline, CDR1 is GTSNPN, CDR2 SVGIG (reference sequence). The sample holds a few counts of this clone. This receptor was taken from a woman aged 70-85 years with acute or convalescent COVID-19. The genes are TRBV30 and TRBJ1-1; tentatively, D is TRBD1 (5 bases). The specimen sequenced was peripheral blood. The CDR3 sequence: CAWSGRVTEAFF. DNA for the CDR3: TGTGCCTGGAGTGGCAGGGTTACTGAAGCTTTCTTT.